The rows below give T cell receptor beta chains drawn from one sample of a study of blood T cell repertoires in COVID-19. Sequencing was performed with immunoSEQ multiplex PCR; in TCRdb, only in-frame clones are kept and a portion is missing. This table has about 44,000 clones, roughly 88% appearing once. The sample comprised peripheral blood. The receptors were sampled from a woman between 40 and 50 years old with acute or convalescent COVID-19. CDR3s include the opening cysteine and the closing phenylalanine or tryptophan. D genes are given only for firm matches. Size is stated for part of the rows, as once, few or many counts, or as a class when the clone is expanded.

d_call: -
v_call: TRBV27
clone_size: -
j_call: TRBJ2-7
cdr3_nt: TGTGCCAGCAGGGGCAGAAACTACGAGCAGTACTTC
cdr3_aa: CASRGRNYEQYF

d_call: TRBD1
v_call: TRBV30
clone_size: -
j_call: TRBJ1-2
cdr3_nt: TGTGCCTGGAGTGTACAGGGGGCTTTTGGCTACACCTTC
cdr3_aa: CAWSVQGAFGYTF

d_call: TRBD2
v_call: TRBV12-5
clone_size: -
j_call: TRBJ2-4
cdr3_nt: TGTGCTAGTGGCCCTAGCGGGAGTGACATTCAGTACTTC
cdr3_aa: CASGPSGSDIQYF

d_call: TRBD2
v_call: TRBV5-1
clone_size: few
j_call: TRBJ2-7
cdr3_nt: TGCGCCAGCAGCTGGACCCTAGCGGGGGGACCGTACGAGCAGTACTTC
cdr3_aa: CASSWTLAGGPYEQYF

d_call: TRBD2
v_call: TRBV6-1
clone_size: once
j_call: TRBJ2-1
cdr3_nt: TGTGCCAGCAGGGCTAGCGGGGGTTACAATGAGCAGTTCTTC
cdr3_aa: CASRASGGYNEQFF

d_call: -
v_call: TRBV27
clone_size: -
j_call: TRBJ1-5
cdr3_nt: TGTGCCAGCAGTGAACGGAATCAGCCCCAGCATTTT
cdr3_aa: CASSERNQPQHF

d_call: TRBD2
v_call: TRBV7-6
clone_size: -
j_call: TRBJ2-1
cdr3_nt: TGTGCCAGCAGCGTTACTAGCGGGGGGGCGGATGAGCAGTTCTTC
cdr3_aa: CASSVTSGGADEQFF

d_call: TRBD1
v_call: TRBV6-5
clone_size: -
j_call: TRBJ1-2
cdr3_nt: TGTGCCAGCAGCCCCAGGACAGGGAATTATGGCTACACCTTC
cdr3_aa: CASSPRTGNYGYTF

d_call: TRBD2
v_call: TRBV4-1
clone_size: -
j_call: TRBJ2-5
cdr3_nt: TGCGCCAGCAGCCACCTCGGACTAGCGGGAGAGACCCAGTACTTC
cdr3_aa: CASSHLGLAGETQYF

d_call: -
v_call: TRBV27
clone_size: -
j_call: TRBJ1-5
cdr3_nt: TGTGCCAGCAGTTTAGGCGGCCCTCAGCCCCAGCATTTT
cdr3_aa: CASSLGGPQPQHF

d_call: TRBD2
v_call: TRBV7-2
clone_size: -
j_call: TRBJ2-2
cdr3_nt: TGTGCCAGCAGCTCAGCCGGGAGGGGGGAGCTGTTTTTT
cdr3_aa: CASSSAGRGELFF

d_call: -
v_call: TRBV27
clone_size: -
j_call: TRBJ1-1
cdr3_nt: TGTGCCAGCAGTAATATAGGGCAGGGGATTGAAGCTTTCTTT
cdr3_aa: CASSNIGQGIEAFF

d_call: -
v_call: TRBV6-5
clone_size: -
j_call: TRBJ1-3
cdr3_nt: TGTGCCAGCGGACAGAGCTCTGGAAACACCATATATTTT
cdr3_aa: CASGQSSGNTIYF

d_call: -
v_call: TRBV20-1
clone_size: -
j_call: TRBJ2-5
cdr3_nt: TGCAGTGCGAAGCGACAAGAGACCCAGTACTTC
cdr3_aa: CSAKRQETQYF